Following are 16 T cell receptor beta chains from one sample sequenced in a study of response to subunit inactivated influenza vaccine. MiXCR, run by TCRdb on the RT-PCR reads, gives a single entry per CDR3 protein. The sample carries about 540,000 distinct CDR3 sequences, approximately 14% recorded once. This material consisted of PBMCs from blood, taken 12 days after vaccination. The receptor set was obtained from a man aged 45-65 years who received an inactivated influenza vaccine.

This clonotype has a handful of counts. The genes are TRBV20-1 and TRBJ2-1; D might be TRBD2 (7 bases). V lost 8 bases to trimming and J lost 4 bases, with 15 bases between them. Germline CDR1 and CDR2: DFQATT and SNEGSKA (reference sequence). The CDR3 length is 13 residues. The CDR3 DNA follows: TGCAGTAGCGGGGCAGGGGCGTACAATGAGCAGTTCTTC. Translating gives CSSGAGAYNEQFF.

The J gene is TRBJ1-5, the V gene TRBV3-1, with TRBD1 as a possible D gene (5 bases). Germline CDR1 and CDR2: LGHDT and YNNKEL (reference sequence). The CDR3 loop spans 15 amino acids. With 3 bases removed from V and 7 bases from J, the gap between germline ends came to 16 bases. The CDR3 DNA sequence: TGTGCCAGCAGCCAGCAGGGTTCGAGTATCCAGCCCCAGCATTTT. Amino acid sequence: CASSQQGSSIQPQHF.

This clonotype was counted only a few times. The chain combines TRBV12-3 or TRBV12-4 with TRBJ1-3; D uncertain. The CDR3 has 15 residues. The V and J ends lost 3 bases and 4 bases respectively, with 13 bases between them. The CDR3 nucleotides read TGTGCCAGCAGTTTGCCCGGGTCCTACGGAAACACCATATATTTT. Translated, it gives CASSLPGSYGNTIYF.

In its sample, this clonotype was seen a few times. The chain is built from TRBV30 and TRBJ1-5; D possibly corresponds to TRBD1 (6 bases). V shed 8 bases and J shed 7 bases, with 18 bases lying between them. The CDR3 loop spans 13 amino acids. Germline values: CDR1 GTSNPN, CDR2 SVGIG (reference sequence). CDR3 loop: CAGTMGAGQPQHF. CDR3 bases: TGTGCCGGGACGATGGGGGCGGGGCAGCCCCAGCATTTT.

This clonotype was observed at least ten times. This chain joins TRBV12-3 or TRBV12-4 and TRBJ1-4; 7 bases fit TRBD1. V gave up 6 bases and J gave up 1 base; unmatched junction bases: 2. The CDR3 length is 14 residues. Here the CDR3 reads CASSRQGTNEKLFF. CDR3 coding DNA: TGTGCCAGCAGCCGACAGGGAACTAATGAAAAACTGTTTTTT.

This clonotype was detected only a few times. The V gene is TRBV27, the J gene TRBJ2-7, with a possible D match to TRBD1 (5 bases). V was clipped by 2 bases and J by 2 bases, with 10 bases between them. The germline CDR1 and CDR2 sequences are MNHEY and SMNVEV (reference sequence). There are 14 residues in the CDR3. CDR3 DNA sequence: TGTGCCAGCAGTTTAACAGGCAGTACCTACGAGCAGTACTTC. This codes for CASSLTGSTYEQYF.

The chain's CDR3 is CASSALDLSGANVLTF. CDR3 in DNA: TGTGCCAGCAGTGCGTTGGACCTCTCTGGGGCCAACGTCCTGACTTTC. The chain has TRBV28 and TRBJ2-6; D unclear. There are 16 residues in the CDR3. V lost 5 bases and J lost 0, with 11 bases in between. Germline CDR1 is MDHEN and CDR2 is SYDVKM. The full variable domain, with the rest looked up from reference TRBV28 and TRBJ2-6, is DVKVTQSSRYLVKRTGEKVFLECVQDMDHENMFWYRQDPGLGLRLIYFSYDVKMKEKGDIPEGYSVSREKKERFSLILESASTNQTSMYLCASSALDLSGANVLTFGAGSRLTVL.

This chain links TRBV12-5 with TRBJ2-3; D uncertain. The CDR3 has 12 residues. The V and J ends lost 4 bases and 3 bases respectively, with 5 bases between them. Germline-derived CDR1 and CDR2 are LGHNT and FRNRAP. As DNA, the CDR3 is TGTGCTAGTGGTTCTGATACAGATACGCAGTATTTT. It encodes CASGSDTDTQYF.

There are many counts of this clonotype. This sequence joins TRBV25-1 and TRBJ2-1, with 9 positions matching TRBD2. The CDR3 covers 13 residues. Germline-derived CDR1 and CDR2 are MGHDK and SYGVNS. V lost 10 bases to trimming and J lost 4 bases; unmatched junction nucleotides: 5. The CDR3 region has the DNA TGTGCCACCGCGGGGGGGCCGTACAATGAGCAGTTCTTC. Translation: CATAGGPYNEQFF.

This clonotype was found many times. The chain couples TRBV18 to TRBJ2-3; D ambiguous. The ends were cut back, 0 bases at V and 2 bases at J, with 6 bases in the middle. CDR3 length equals 14 residues. Germline V gene sequence: CDR1 KGHSH, CDR2 LQKENI. The CDR3 DNA reads as TGTGCCAGCTCACCACCTAGACCCACAGATACGCAGTATTTT. It translates to CASSPPRPTDTQYF.

This chain joins TRBV4-3 and TRBJ2-5; weak D call: TRBD1 (5 bases). Trimming took off 0 bases at V and 4 bases at J, with 18 bases between the two ends. The CDR3 sequence is 17 residues long. Germline V gene sequence: CDR1 LGHNA, CDR2 YSLEER. The CDR3 spells CASSQDLEGVDSETQYF. The CDR3 DNA reads as TGCGCCAGCAGCCAAGATCTTGAAGGGGTTGACTCAGAGACCCAGTACTTC.

The chain joins TRBV2 to TRBJ2-1, with 7 bases lining up with TRBD2. This CDR3 is 15 amino acids long. CDR1 SNHLY and CDR2 FYNNEI come from the germline V gene. The junction had 11 bases not matched to a gene; V was cut back by 6 bases and J by 6 bases. CDR3 DNA sequence: TGTGCCAGCAGAAAAGGGGTAGCGGGCGGCAATGAGCAGTTCTTC. It is translated as CASRKGVAGGNEQFF.

This clonotype was recorded a few times. V usage is TRBV5-1 and J usage is TRBJ2-7; TRBD2 matches 10 bases. The CDR3 loop spans 16 amino acids. V shed 0 bases and J 6 bases; nucleotides not matched to a gene: 9. Per the germline V gene, CDR1 is SGHRS and CDR2 is YFSETQ. The CDR3 DNA is TGCGCCAGCAGCTTGGCAACTAGCGGGATACGTACCGAGCAGTACTTC. Translation gives CASSLATSGIRTEQYF.

This clonotype was counted only a few times. The chain carries TRBV18 and TRBJ1-1; no definite D call. This CDR3 has 14 amino acids. Germline V gene sequence: CDR1 KGHSH, CDR2 LQKENI. The ends were cut back, 1 base at V and 4 bases at J, with 10 bases in the middle. In nucleotides, the CDR3 is TGTGCCAGCTCACCACTGGGCAGCCTCACTGAAGCTTTCTTT. Translation: CASSPLGSLTEAFF.

This clonotype was counted a single time. The chain has TRBV20-1 and TRBJ2-3, with D possibly called TRBD1 or TRBD2 (5 bases each). CDR1 is DFQATT, CDR2 SNEGSKA, per germline (reference sequence). The CDR3 is 14 amino acids. The V end was cut by 8 bases, the J end by 4 bases, with 19 bases between. The CDR3 nucleotides read TGCAGTCTAAAAGCCTGGGACCTCTCAGATACGCAGTATTTT. Encoded protein: CSLKAWDLSDTQYF.

The sample holds a few counts of this clonotype. The rearrangement links TRBV4-3 to TRBJ1-2, with 7 positions matching TRBD1. CDR1 and CDR2 from the germline V gene are LGHNA and YSLEER. The CDR3 contains 15 residues. V gave up 0 bases and J gave up 8 bases; unmatched junction bases: 9. CDR3: CASSQDYSGGGGYTF. DNA of the CDR3: TGCGCCAGCAGCCAAGATTATTCGGGAGGGGGCGGCTACACCTTC.